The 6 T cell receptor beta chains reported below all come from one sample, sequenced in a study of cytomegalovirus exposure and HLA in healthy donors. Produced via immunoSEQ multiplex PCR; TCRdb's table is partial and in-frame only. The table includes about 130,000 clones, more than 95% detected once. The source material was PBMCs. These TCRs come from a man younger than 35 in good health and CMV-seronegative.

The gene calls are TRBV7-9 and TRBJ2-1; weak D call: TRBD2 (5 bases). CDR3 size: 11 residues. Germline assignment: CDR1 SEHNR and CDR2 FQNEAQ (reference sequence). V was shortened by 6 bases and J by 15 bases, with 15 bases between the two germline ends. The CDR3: CASSRTAWLFF. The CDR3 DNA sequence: TGTGCCAGCAGTCGGACTGCCTGGCTGTTCTTC.

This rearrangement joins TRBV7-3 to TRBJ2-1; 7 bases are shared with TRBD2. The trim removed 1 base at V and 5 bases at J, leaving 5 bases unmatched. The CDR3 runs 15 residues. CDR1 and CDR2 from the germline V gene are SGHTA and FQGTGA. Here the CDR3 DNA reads TGTGCCAGCAGCTTAATCCCGGGAGGACACAATGAGCAGTTCTTC. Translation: CASSLIPGGHNEQFF. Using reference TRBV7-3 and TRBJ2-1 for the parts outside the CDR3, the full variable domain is GAGVSQTPSNKVTEKGKYVELRCDPISGHTALYWYRQSLGQGPEFLIYFQGTGAADDSGLPNDRFFAVRPEGSVSTLKIQRTERGDSAVYLCASSLIPGGHNEQFFGPGTRLTVL.

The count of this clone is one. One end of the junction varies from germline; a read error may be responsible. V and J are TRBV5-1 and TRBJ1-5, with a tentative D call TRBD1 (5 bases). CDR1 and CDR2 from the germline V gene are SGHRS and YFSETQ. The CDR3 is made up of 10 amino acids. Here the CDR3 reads CASRQTGPPF. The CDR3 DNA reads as TGCGCCAGCAGGCAAACAGGTCCACCTTTT.

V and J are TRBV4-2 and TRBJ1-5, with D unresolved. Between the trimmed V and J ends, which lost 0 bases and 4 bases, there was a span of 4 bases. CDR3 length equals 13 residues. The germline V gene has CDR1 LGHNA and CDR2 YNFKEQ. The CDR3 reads CASSQDRNQPQHF. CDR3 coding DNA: TGTGCCAGCAGCCAAGACAGAAATCAGCCCCAGCATTTT.

The DNA for the CDR3 is TGCGCCAGCAGCCAAGATGACAGGGCCCCCTACGAGCAGTACTTC. Protein product: CASSQDDRAPYEQYF. The J gene is TRBJ2-7, the V gene TRBV4-3; 7 bases are a match to TRBD1. J gave up 2 bases and V 0 bases, and 4 bases lay outside the gene matches. The germline V gene has CDR1 LGHNA and CDR2 YSLEER. The CDR3 contains 15 residues.

The CDR3 protein is CASSWGVVGTNTEAFF. DNA for the CDR3: TGTGCCAGCAGTTGGGGGGTCGTGGGCACGAACACTGAAGCTTTCTTT. The chain joins TRBV27 to TRBJ1-1, with D maybe TRBD1 (5 bases). The V gene lost 4 bases and the J gene lost 1 base, with 16 bases spanning the gap. The CDR3 is 16 amino acids. From germline, CDR1 is MNHEY and CDR2 SMNVEV (reference sequence).